This TCR beta chain came from a study of T cell clonotyping in hematopoietic cell transplantation. CDR1 MNHEY and CDR2 SMNVEV come from the germline V gene (reference sequence). V dropped 1 base and J dropped 3; count of bases not matched to a gene: 3. This CDR3 is 16 amino acids long. With regard to this clone: As yet, its antigen is unknown.

Time point here: recipient sample about 28 days before transplant, after cytoreduction. Produced via immunoSEQ multiplex PCR; TCRdb's table is partial and in-frame only. In the table there are around 37,000 clones, approximately 81% of which are singletons. Regarding the study as a whole: Cells were unsorted, so CD4 and CD8 contributions were not separated. Pathologically expanded recipient clonotypes increased progressively from day 30 to day 180 as diversity fell.

The chain carries TRBV27 and TRBJ2-3; 11 nucleotides line up with TRBD1. This TCR derives from a man aged 55-75 years with acute myeloid leukemia. Some clones in this sample may be carry-over from other donors' samples. Specimen: peripheral blood mononuclear cells, collected before stem cell transplant. CDR3 in DNA: TGTGCCAGCAGTTTATATGGGACAGGGGGGACAGATACGCAGTATTTT. Encoded protein: CASSLYGTGGTDTQYF.